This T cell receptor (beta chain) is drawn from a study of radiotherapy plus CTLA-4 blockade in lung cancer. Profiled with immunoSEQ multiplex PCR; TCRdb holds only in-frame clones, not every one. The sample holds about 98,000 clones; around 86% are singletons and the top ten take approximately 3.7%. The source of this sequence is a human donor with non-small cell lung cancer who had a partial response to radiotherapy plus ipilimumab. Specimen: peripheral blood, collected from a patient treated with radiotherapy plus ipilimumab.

CDR3 in DNA: TGTGCCAGCAGCGTAGATTTCGGGGGTTACACCATATATTTT. It is translated as CASSVDFGGYTIYF. The chain uses TRBV9 and TRBJ1-3; tentatively, D is TRBD1 (5 bases). Trimming shortened V by 0 bases and J by 8 bases, and 12 bases separated the two germline ends. The germline gives CDR1 SGDLS, CDR2 YYNGEE. The CDR3 totals 14 residues.